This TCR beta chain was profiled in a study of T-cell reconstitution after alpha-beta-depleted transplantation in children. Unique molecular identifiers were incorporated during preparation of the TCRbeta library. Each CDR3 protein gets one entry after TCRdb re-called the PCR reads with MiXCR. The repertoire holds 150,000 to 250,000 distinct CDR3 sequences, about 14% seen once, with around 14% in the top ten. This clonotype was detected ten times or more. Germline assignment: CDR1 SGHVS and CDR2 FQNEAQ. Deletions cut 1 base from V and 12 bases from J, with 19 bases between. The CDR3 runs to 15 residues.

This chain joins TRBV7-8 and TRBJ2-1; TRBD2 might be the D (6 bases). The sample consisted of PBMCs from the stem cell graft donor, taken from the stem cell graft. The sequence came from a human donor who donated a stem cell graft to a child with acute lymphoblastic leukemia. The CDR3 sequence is CASSLGGEGAGGQFF. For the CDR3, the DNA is TGTGCCAGCAGCTTAGGAGGTGAAGGAGCGGGTGGGCAGTTCTTC. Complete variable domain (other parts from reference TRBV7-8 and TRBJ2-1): GAGVSQSPRYKVAKRGQDVALRCDPISGHVSLFWYQQALGQGPEFLTYFQNEAQLDKSGLPSDRFFAERPEGSVSTLKIQRTQQEDSAVYLCASSLGGEGAGGQFFGPGTRLTVL.